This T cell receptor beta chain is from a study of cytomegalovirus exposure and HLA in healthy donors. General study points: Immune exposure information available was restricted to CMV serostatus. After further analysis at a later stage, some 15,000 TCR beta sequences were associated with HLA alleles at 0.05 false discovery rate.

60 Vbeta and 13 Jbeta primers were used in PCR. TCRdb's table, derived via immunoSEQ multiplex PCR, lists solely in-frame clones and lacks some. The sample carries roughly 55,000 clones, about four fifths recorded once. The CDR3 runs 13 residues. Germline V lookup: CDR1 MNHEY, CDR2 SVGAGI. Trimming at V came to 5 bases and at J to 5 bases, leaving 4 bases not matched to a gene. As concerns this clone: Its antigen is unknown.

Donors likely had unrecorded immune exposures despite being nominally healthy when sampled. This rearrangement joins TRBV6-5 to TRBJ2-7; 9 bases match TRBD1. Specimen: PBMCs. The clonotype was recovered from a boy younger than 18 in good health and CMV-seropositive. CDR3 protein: CASSQQGADEQYF. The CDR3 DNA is TGTGCCAGCAGTCAACAGGGGGCGGACGAGCAGTACTTC.